These 19 T cell receptor beta chains were all obtained from the same sample, sequenced in a study of CD4 T cells in relation to SARS-CoV-2 and coronaviruses. Data came from immunoSEQ multiplex PCR; TCRdb stores just in-frame clones and leaves some out. The data contain around 54,000 clones, roughly nine tenths of them singletons. Sample: naive CD4+ T cells from PBMCs. The subset here: naive CD4+ T cells isolated by negative enrichment. All receptors come from an adult with COVID-19.

This clone was seen more than once but under ten times. The chain carries TRBV28 and TRBJ1-2, with D perhaps matching TRBD1 (5 bases). CDR3 size: 13 residues. The V end lost 5 bases, the J end lost 4 bases, and 11 bases lay between the germline ends. CDR1 is MDHEN and CDR2 is SYDVKM in the germline V gene. The DNA of the CDR3 is TGTGCCAGCAGTACGGGACGAGGCTATGGCTACACCTTC. Amino acid sequence: CASSTGRGYGYTF.

The rearrangement links TRBV5-1 to TRBJ2-7; 8 positions match TRBD1. The CDR3 length is 14 residues. In germline, CDR1 is SGHRS, CDR2 YFSETQ. Losses at the gene ends were 6 bases for V and 2 bases for J; bases not matched to a gene: 7. The CDR3 DNA is TGCGCCAGCACCTTCCAGGGGGCCCCCTACGAGCAGTACTTC. Translating gives CASTFQGAPYEQYF.

J is TRBJ2-3 and V is TRBV2; 12 bases fit TRBD2. Germline lookup yields CDR1 SNHLY and CDR2 FYNNEI. After removal of 3 bases from V and 1 base from J, the junction contained 2 bases not matched to a gene. The CDR3 contains 16 residues. CDR3: CASSERLAGGTDTQYF. For the CDR3, the DNA is TGTGCCAGCAGTGAGAGACTAGCGGGAGGCACAGATACGCAGTATTTT.

The V gene is TRBV19, the J gene TRBJ2-2; 9 bases line up with TRBD1. CDR3 length equals 16 residues. Germline V gene lookup returns CDR1 LNHDA and CDR2 SQIVND (reference sequence). Unmatched junction bases numbered 7, after V lost 2 bases and J lost 6 bases. CDR3 nucleotides: TGTGCCAGTAGTATACCGGGACAGGGACGCCCCGGGGAGCTGTTTTTT. Protein product: CASSIPGQGRPGELFF.

The chain joins TRBV7-3 to TRBJ1-1; maybe TRBD1 (5 bases). V dropped 1 base and J dropped 5 bases, with 14 bases sitting between them. The CDR3 consists of 15 residues. Germline CDR1 and CDR2: SGHTA and FQGTGA. CDR3 nucleotides: TGTGCCAGCAGCTTAATGGGGGGGAGAATAACTGAAGCTTTCTTT. Protein: CASSLMGGRITEAFF.

This chain connects TRBV3-1 (or the pseudogene TRBV3-2) to TRBJ1-6, with D hard to call. V was trimmed by 2 bases and J by 14 bases, leaving 13 bases between them. Germline loops: CDR1 LGHDT, CDR2 YNNKEL (reference sequence). CDR3 size: 13 residues. The CDR3 sequence: CASSQRTSRSLHF. Written as DNA, the CDR3 is TGTGCCAGCAGCCAAAGGACCTCTCGTTCCCTCCACTTT.

This clone has only a few counts. The CDR3 DNA reads as TGTGCCTGTACGAGCTCCTATAATTCACCCCTCCACTTT. Amino acid sequence: CACTSSYNSPLHF. The chain combines TRBV30 with TRBJ1-6; D not resolved. V was cut by 6 bases and J by 0 bases, with 6 bases left in between. CDR1 is GTSNPN and CDR2 is SVGIG in the germline V gene (reference sequence). The CDR3 spans 13 residues.

This rearrangement joins TRBV6-1 to TRBJ1-6; D call uncertain. Germline V gene data show CDR1 as MNHNS and CDR2 as SASEGT. This CDR3 has 17 amino acids. V was trimmed by 1 base and J by 10 bases, leaving 20 bases between them. This chain's CDR3 is CASSEGEGYSRGSPLHF. The CDR3 nucleotides read TGTGCCAGCAGTGAAGGGGAGGGATATTCGCGAGGATCACCCCTCCACTTT.

The V gene is TRBV7-9, the J gene TRBJ1-3; no reliable D call. Germline V gives CDR1 SEHNR, CDR2 FQNEAQ (reference sequence). This CDR3 spans 13 amino acids. V lost 4 bases and J 0 bases, leaving 4 bases between the germline ends. The CDR3 DNA is TGTGCCAGCAGCTACGTCTCTGGAAACACCATATATTTT. It codes for CASSYVSGNTIYF.

The CDR3 coding sequence is TGTGCCAGCAGGACAGGGGTGGAGAACACTGAAGCTTTCTTT. Translating it yields CASRTGVENTEAFF. This chain joins TRBV27 and TRBJ1-1; TRBD1 agrees at 8 bases. Germline V gene lookup returns CDR1 MNHEY and CDR2 SMNVEV (reference sequence). V shed 6 bases, J shed 1 base, and the junction held 4 bases outside the gene matches. The CDR3 consists of 14 residues.

This clone was detected only once. This chain connects TRBV9 to TRBJ2-7; D ambiguous. V lost 3 bases and J lost 4, with 17 bases in between. The length of the CDR3 is 15 residues. Per germline, CDR1 SGDLS and CDR2 YYNGEE. The CDR3 region is CASSAQPPRSYEQYF. CDR3 nucleotide sequence: TGTGCCAGCAGCGCACAACCCCCTCGTTCTTACGAGCAGTACTTC.

This chain uses TRBV14 with TRBJ2-1, with 10 bases aligning to TRBD2. The ends lost 2 bases at V and 2 bases at J; junction bases unmatched: 0. Germline lookup yields CDR1 SGHDN and CDR2 FVKESK. This CDR3 is built from 15 residues. Here the CDR3 reads CASSQTSGTYNEQFF. In DNA, the CDR3 is TGTGCCAGCAGCCAAACTAGCGGGACCTACAATGAGCAGTTCTTC.

For the CDR3, the DNA is TGTGCCAGCTCAAACAACAACAGGATTTTCTCCTACGAGCAGTACTTC. Its protein product is CASSNNNRIFSYEQYF. This rearrangement joins TRBV18 to TRBJ2-7; D is possibly TRBD1 (5 bases). The CDR3 spans 16 residues. V gave up 5 bases and J gave up 0 bases, with 17 bases separating them. From germline, CDR1 is KGHSH and CDR2 LQKENI.

This clone was observed once. The chain joins TRBV7-9 to TRBJ2-1, with 9 bases aligning to TRBD2. CDR1 is SEHNR, CDR2 FQNEAQ, per germline (reference sequence). J lost 7 bases, V lost 5 bases, and 9 bases had no gene match. This CDR3 contains 15 residues. CDR3 amino acids: CASSPWTSAGNEQFF. CDR3 DNA sequence: TGTGCCAGCAGCCCGTGGACTAGCGCTGGGAATGAGCAGTTCTTC.

The chain carries TRBV6-5 and TRBJ2-2, with D unclear. In germline, CDR1 is MNHEY, CDR2 SVGAGI. This CDR3 region has 13 residues. Trimming stripped 6 bases from V and 0 bases from J, with 5 bases between. CDR3 nucleotides: TGTGCCAGCAGGCTCCCGAACACCGGGGAGCTGTTTTTT. It is translated as CASRLPNTGELFF.

Only one count was recorded for this clone. J is TRBJ1-1 and V is TRBV7-9, with D uncertain. Trimming removed 1 base at V and 3 bases at J, with 9 bases between. This CDR3 spans 14 amino acids. Germline V gene data show CDR1 as SEHNR and CDR2 as FQNEAQ (reference sequence). CDR3 in DNA: TGTGCCAGCAGCTTAGATAATTGGGACACTGAAGCTTTCTTT. This codes for CASSLDNWDTEAFF.

The rearrangement joins TRBV3-1 (or the pseudogene TRBV3-2) to TRBJ2-5; D is uncertain. Germline-derived CDR1 and CDR2 are LGHDT and YNNKEL (reference sequence). The CDR3 is made up of 15 amino acids. Between the trimmed V and J ends, which lost 1 base and 9 bases, there was a span of 18 bases. The CDR3 nucleotides read TGTGCCAGCAGCCAAGTACCCCCTGGGGTCGGGCCCCAGTACTTC. Protein sequence: CASSQVPPGVGPQYF.

The rearrangement links TRBV4-1 to TRBJ2-3; a weak D match, TRBD2 (6 bases). Deletions cut 5 bases from V and 2 bases from J, with 14 bases between. Germline CDR1 reads MGHRA; CDR2 reads YSYEKL. CDR3 length: 15 amino acids. The CDR3 reads CASSNPAGNTDTQYF. DNA of the CDR3: TGCGCCAGCAGCAACCCCGCGGGGAACACAGATACGCAGTATTTT.

The chain carries TRBV6-2 or TRBV6-3 and TRBJ1-2; no definite D call. CDR1 MNHEY and CDR2 SVGEGT come from the germline V gene. V was shortened by 4 bases and J by 5 bases, with 11 bases between the two germline ends. This CDR3 comprises 13 residues. The CDR3 DNA is TGTGCCAGCAGTTGGACGGACGGGTATGGCTACACCTTC. Amino acid sequence: CASSWTDGYGYTF.